The 29 T cell receptor beta chains below all came from one sample that was sequenced in a study of T cell clonality in common variable immunodeficiency. No antigen has been identified for these receptors. General observations from the study: Common variable immunodeficiency TCR beta sequences reportedly had fewer deletions and N-nucleotide insertions.

This table comes from immunoSEQ multiplex PCR, and its TCRdb copy is limited to in-frame clones, with some not included. Singletons are absent from the sample, which has 30,000 to 40,000 clones. Sequencing input: peripheral blood mononuclear cells. All receptors come from a human donor with common variable immunodeficiency.

Remarks on this clone: Read sequence stops 3 residues before the CDR3 end, and the germline J gene provides the missing end. The chain employs TRBV2 and TRBJ1-1; the D is unclear. The germline gives CDR1 SNHLY, CDR2 FYNNEI. V gave up 7 bases and J gave up 1 base, with 10 bases separating them. This CDR3 comprises 13 residues. The DNA read from the CDR3 is TGTGCCAGCACCCTAGACGGGAACACTGAA. Translated: CASTLDGNTE. The entire CDR3 protein reads CASTLDGNTEAFF.

This clone was seen a few times. The CDR3 extends 3 residues past the end of the read, so its final part is completed from the germline J gene. The chain has TRBV30 and TRBJ1-5, with D possibly being TRBD1 (6 bases). The germline V and J ends were trimmed by 0 bases and 4 bases, with 13 bases remaining between them. The CDR3 consists of 15 residues. Germline lookup yields CDR1 GTSNPN and CDR2 SVGIG (reference sequence). CDR3 residues: CAWSVQGGVNQPQHF. The CDR3 DNA, read in part, is TGTGCCTGGAGTGTACAAGGGGGGGTGAATCAGCCC.

This clone was observed at least ten times. The CDR3 end falls 3 residues outside the read, so it is completed with the germline J gene. The chain uses TRBV2 and TRBJ2-2, with 7 positions matching TRBD2. The J segment lost 4 bases and the V segment lost 8 bases, leaving 10 bases of the junction unmatched. Germline V CDR1 and CDR2: SNHLY, FYNNEI. This CDR3 region has 15 residues. The CDR3 DNA, read in part, is TGTGCCAGCGGCATTGAGACTAGCAGCACCGGGGAG. It codes for CASGIETSSTGE. From start to end, the CDR3 is CASGIETSSTGELFF.

In its sample, this clone was seen a few times. Here the CDR3 reads CSAQGYNSPLHF. The CDR3 bases that were read are TGCAGTGCTCAGGGGTATAATTCACCC. The V call is TRBV20-1, the J call TRBJ1-6; possibly TRBD1 for D (6 bases). The CDR3 end falls 3 residues outside the read, so it is completed with the germline J gene. The CDR3 extends over 12 amino acids. Trimming shortened V by 5 bases and J by 4 bases, and 6 bases separated the two germline ends. Germline CDR1 is DFQATT and CDR2 is SNEGSKA (reference sequence).

Judged by abundance, this clone is medium-sized. The read stops 3 residues short of the end of the CDR3; the missing end is completed from the germline J gene. This sequence joins TRBV29-1 and TRBJ1-1, with D perhaps matching TRBD1 (5 bases). The CDR3 consists of 14 residues. Trimming pared 5 bases from V and 1 base from J, leaving 14 bases between. Germline V gives CDR1 SQVTM, CDR2 ANQGSEA. The chain's CDR3 is CSVLSTVRNTEAFF. The DNA read from the CDR3 is TGCAGCGTTCTATCGACAGTACGGAACACTGAA.

This clone was counted between two and nine times. Read data end 3 residues before the CDR3 end; the end is taken from the germline J gene. The rearrangement links TRBV18 to TRBJ2-1, with TRBD1 identical over 9 bases. V trimming: 4 bases; J trimming: 7 bases; junction bases outside the gene matches: 5. Germline CDR1 is KGHSH and CDR2 is LQKENI. The CDR3 contains 14 residues. This chain's CDR3 is CASSQQTGGNEQFF. The CDR3 DNA, read in part, is TGTGCCAGCTCACAACAGACAGGGGGGAATGAG.

In this sample, this clone turned up a few times. Read coverage stops 3 residues before the CDR3 terminus; the germline J gene supplies the remainder. The genes are TRBV6-1 and TRBJ1-4; 10 bases line up with TRBD1. With 1 base clipped from V and 5 bases from J, the junction kept 4 bases outside the gene matches. CDR3 size: 16 residues. Germline V gives CDR1 MNHNS, CDR2 SASEGT. CDR3 DNA (partial): TGTGCCAGCAGTGAAGGACAGGGGGCGAGGAATGAAAAA. Its translation: CASSEGQGARNEK. The whole CDR3 protein reads CASSEGQGARNEKLFF.

The covered CDR3 bases are TGTGCCATGCAGGGTTCTAATGAAAAA. Its translation is CAMQGSNEK. The CDR3 in its entirety is CAMQGSNEKLFF. The chain employs TRBV11-3 and TRBJ1-4; D is possibly TRBD1 (5 bases). The read terminates 3 residues before the CDR3 end, so the remaining end is supplied by the germline J gene. V was pared by 10 bases and J by 3 bases, with 9 bases between. The germline V gene encodes CDR1 SGHNT and CDR2 YENEEA. The CDR3 contains 12 residues.

This clone was observed a handful of times. The read finishes 3 residues shy of the CDR3 end, and the germline J gene is used to complete it. This chain joins TRBV2 and TRBJ1-6, with unresolved D. The CDR3 consists of 14 residues. Germline assignment: CDR1 SNHLY and CDR2 FYNNEI. The V end was cut by 8 bases, the J end by 7 bases, with 15 bases between. The part of the CDR3 DNA that was read is TGTGCCAGCCGAATGCCAGGCAAAAATTCACCC. Translation gives CASRMPGKNSP. The CDR3, in full, reads CASRMPGKNSPLHF.

Judged by abundance, this clone is medium-sized. CDR3 residues: CSALSRQGRQETQYF. The part of the CDR3 DNA that was read is TGCAGTGCTTTATCTCGACAGGGGCGTCAAGAGACC. The rearrangement uses TRBV20-1 and TRBJ2-5, with 8 bases fitting TRBD1. The read stops 3 residues short of the end of the CDR3; the missing end is completed from the germline J gene. The V gene end was trimmed by 5 bases and the J gene end by 2 bases; junction bases not matched to a gene: 10. The V gene's germline CDR1 is DFQATT and CDR2 SNEGSKA (reference sequence). There are 15 residues in the CDR3.

This clone was seen many times. With the read ending 3 residues before the CDR3 end, the germline J gene is used to fill in that end. The chain couples TRBV29-1 to TRBJ1-1; tentative D call: TRBD1 (5 bases). The V gene's germline CDR1 is SQVTM and CDR2 ANQGSEA. Trimming pared 4 bases from V and 5 bases from J, leaving 17 bases between. This CDR3 has 14 amino acids. CDR3 region: CSVVLRGVGTEAFF. Incomplete CDR3 DNA: TGCAGCGTTGTGCTTAGGGGAGTAGGAACTGAA.

In this sample, this clone turned up a few times. Read data end 3 residues before the CDR3 end; the end is taken from the germline J gene. The chain is built from TRBV19 and TRBJ2-1; 9 bases are shared with TRBD2. CDR1 and CDR2 (germline): LNHDA, SQIVND (reference sequence). The CDR3 runs 18 residues. V lost 3 bases and J lost 4; bases outside the gene matches: 13. The CDR3 bases that were read are TGTGCCAGTAGTATGTTCCCCCGGGCAGCGGGGGGTTACAATGAG. This encodes CASSMFPRAAGGYNE. The whole CDR3 reads CASSMFPRAAGGYNEQFF.

A few counts support this clone. The read ends 3 residues shy of where the CDR3 ends; the end is completed using the germline J gene. This sequence joins TRBV7-9 and TRBJ2-7; 11 bases fit TRBD2. Trimming took 4 bases from V and 3 from J; bases not matched to a gene: 5. CDR3 size: 15 residues. Germline CDR1 SEHNR, CDR2 FQNEAQ (reference sequence). The CDR3 is CASSSPGLAVYEQYF. CDR3 DNA (partial): TGTGCCAGCAGCTCTCCGGGACTAGCGGTCTACGAG.

This clone has more than one count but fewer than ten. Read coverage stops 3 residues before the CDR3 terminus; the germline J gene supplies the remainder. The chain carries TRBV5-1 and TRBJ1-1; the match to TRBD1 covers 9 bases. The CDR3 covers 17 residues. Germline trimming cut 5 bases from V and 2 bases from J; bases unmatched to any gene: 13. The germline V gene has CDR1 SGHRS and CDR2 YFSETQ. The CDR3 is CASSSQGAGAFNTEAFF. The part of the CDR3 DNA that was read is TGCGCCAGCAGTTCACAGGGGGCAGGAGCGTTTAACACTGAA.

This clone showed up just a few times. From the germline J gene comes the end of the CDR3, since the read stops 3 residues before it. The chain is built from TRBV7-9 and TRBJ2-7; TRBD1 is a possible D gene (5 bases). The CDR3 extends over 12 amino acids. CDR1 is SEHNR, CDR2 FQNEAQ, per germline (reference sequence). The V and J ends lost 5 bases and 6 bases respectively, with 11 bases between them. The CDR3 sequence: CASSLDSPEQYF. CDR3 DNA, as far as it was read: TGTGCCAGCAGCCTCGACAGCCCCGAG.

Of note for this clone: With the read ending 3 residues before the CDR3 end, the germline J gene is used to fill in that end. This chain connects TRBV6-1 to TRBJ1-6; no definite D call. V lost 4 bases and J lost 8, with 12 bases in between. In germline, CDR1 is MNHNS, CDR2 SASEGT. The CDR3 has 14 residues. CDR3 bases read: TGTGCCAGCAGTGTCGGCGGCTCGGATTCACCC. Translating gives CASSVGGSDSP. The entire CDR3 protein reads CASSVGGSDSPLHF.

This clone was counted between two and nine times. The read finishes 3 residues shy of the CDR3 end, and the germline J gene is used to complete it. The V gene is TRBV19, the J gene TRBJ2-6; the match to TRBD1 covers 12 bases. Germline values: CDR1 LNHDA, CDR2 SQIVND (reference sequence). The CDR3 sequence is 16 residues long. Incomplete CDR3 DNA: TGTGCCAGTAGTACGGGACAGGGGGCGAGGAATTCACTC. As protein: CASSTGQGARNSL. The full-length CDR3 reads as CASSTGQGARNSLLTF.

Concerning this clone itself: The read gets to within 3 residues of the CDR3 end, and the germline J gene fills in the rest. The gene calls are TRBV29-1 and TRBJ1-2; TRBD1 is a possible D gene (5 bases). Germline assignment: CDR1 SQVTM and CDR2 ANQGSEA. This CDR3 is built from 13 residues. V was trimmed by 2 bases and J by 7 bases, leaving 14 bases between them. The sequenced part of the CDR3 DNA is TGCAGCGTTGAAAGGCAGGGTTTGGGTGGC. Translating it yields CSVERQGLGG. The whole CDR3 sequence is CSVERQGLGGYTF. Complete variable domain (other parts from reference TRBV29-1 and TRBJ1-2): SAVISQKPSRDICQRGTSLTIQCQVDSQVTMMFWYRQQPGQSLTLIATANQGSEATYESGFVIDKFPISRPNLTFSTLTVSNMSPEDSSIYLCSVERQGLGGYTFGSGTRLTVV.

This clone was counted between two and nine times. Sequencing ends 3 residues short of the CDR3 end; the germline J gene provides the rest. The rearrangement joins TRBV29-1 to TRBJ2-3; 13 nucleotides line up with TRBD2. The ends lost 7 bases at V and 4 bases at J; junction bases unmatched: 5. The CDR3 covers 14 residues. CDR1 is SQVTM and CDR2 is ANQGSEA in the germline V gene. The sequenced CDR3 bases are TGCAGCGATACTAGCGGGGGGGCTCCAGATACG. It codes for CSDTSGGAPDT. The complete CDR3 protein is CSDTSGGAPDTQYF.

This clone showed up many times. The CDR3 is cut off 3 residues early in the read; its end comes from the germline J gene. The rearrangement links TRBV29-1 to TRBJ1-4; TRBD1 matches 7 bases. This CDR3 has 14 amino acids. The germline V gene has CDR1 SQVTM and CDR2 ANQGSEA. J was trimmed by 5 bases and V by 6 bases; bases with no gene match: 9. CDR3 region: CSVQTGLVNEKLFF. The DNA read from the CDR3 is TGCAGCGTGCAGACAGGGTTAGTCAATGAAAAA.

This clone appeared a few times. Sequencing ends 3 residues short of the CDR3 end; the germline J gene provides the rest. The J gene is TRBJ2-7, the V gene TRBV5-1; weak D call: TRBD1 (7 bases). Germline V gene lookup returns CDR1 SGHRS and CDR2 YFSETQ. The CDR3 spans 15 residues. The ends were cut back, 0 bases at V and 3 bases at J, with 13 bases in the middle. The CDR3 DNA, read in part, is TGCGCCAGCAGCTTGGTGCAGGGGGGAAACTACGAG. This codes for CASSLVQGGNYE. The complete CDR3 sequence is CASSLVQGGNYEQYF.

Details on this clone: The read gets to within 3 residues of the CDR3 end, and the germline J gene fills in the rest. The chain couples TRBV19 to TRBJ1-1; TRBD1 agrees at 7 bases. The V and J ends lost 3 bases and 0 bases, in that order; junction bases with no gene match: 1. CDR1 is LNHDA and CDR2 is SQIVND in the germline V gene (reference sequence). CDR3 length: 14 amino acids. The part of the CDR3 DNA that was read is TGTGCCAGTAGTATTGACAGGGTGAACACTGAA. It translates to CASSIDRVNTE. In full, the CDR3 reads CASSIDRVNTEAFF.

This clone was found many times. The read terminates 3 residues ahead of where the CDR3 ends, so the germline J gene completes it. This chain connects TRBV30 to TRBJ2-5; unclear D gene. The CDR3 is 12 amino acids. Germline V lookup: CDR1 GTSNPN, CDR2 SVGIG (reference sequence). Trimming removed 0 bases at V and 3 bases at J, with 5 bases between. CDR3 bases read: TGTGCCTGGAGTGTATCCGAAGAGACC. It translates to CAWSVSEET. The full CDR3 protein reads CAWSVSEETQYF.

This clone was detected a few times. The CDR3 end falls 3 residues outside the read, so it is completed with the germline J gene. V usage is TRBV19 and J usage is TRBJ2-6; D perhaps matches TRBD2 (5 bases). This CDR3 comprises 20 residues. CDR1 and CDR2 from the germline V gene are LNHDA and SQIVND (reference sequence). Trimming removed 6 bases from V and 0 bases from J, with 24 bases in between. The CDR3 bases that were read are TGTGCCAGTAGCCCTACACGCGGACTGAATGCGGGCTCTGGGGCCAACGTC. It yields the protein CASSPTRGLNAGSGANV. The entire CDR3 reads CASSPTRGLNAGSGANVLTF.

This clone appeared a few times. The read terminates 3 residues before the CDR3 end, so the remaining end is supplied by the germline J gene. The gene calls are TRBV2 and TRBJ1-4; TRBD1 is a possible D gene (5 bases). Deletions cut 6 bases from V and 5 bases from J, with 13 bases between. The CDR3 spans 14 residues. Germline V gives CDR1 SNHLY, CDR2 FYNNEI. The sequenced CDR3 bases are TGTGCCAGCAGGACAGTAATCGGGAATGAAAAA. Translating gives CASRTVIGNEK. The CDR3 in full is CASRTVIGNEKLFF. Full variable domain (rest looked up from reference TRBV2 and TRBJ1-4): EPEVTQTPSHQVTQMGQEVILRCVPISNHLYFYWYRQILGQKVEFLVSFYNNEISEKSEIFDDQFSVERPDGSNFTLKIRSTKLEDSAMYFCASRTVIGNEKLFFGSGTQLSVL.

This clone was recorded at least ten times. The read falls 3 residues short of the CDR3 end, and the missing part is taken from the germline J gene. The J gene is TRBJ1-5, the V gene TRBV20-1; D is perhaps TRBD1 (5 bases). CDR1 and CDR2 (germline): DFQATT, SNEGSKA (reference sequence). Deletions cut 3 bases from V and 3 bases from J, with 12 bases between. This CDR3 contains 14 residues. The CDR3 loop reads CSASSGGNNQPQHF. Incomplete CDR3 DNA: TGCAGTGCTAGCTCGGGGGGAAACAATCAGCCC.

This clone was seen many times. The read halts 3 residues ahead of the CDR3 end, with the missing end drawn from the germline J gene. The chain has TRBV29-1 and TRBJ2-7, with TRBD1 matching over 10 bases. The junction had 6 bases not matched to a gene; V was cut back by 6 bases and J by 1 base. The CDR3 length is 14 residues. Germline-derived CDR1 and CDR2 are SQVTM and ANQGSEA. The sequenced CDR3 bases are TGCAGCGTGAGACCGGGACAGGGGTCCTACGAG. This encodes CSVRPGQGSYE. The whole CDR3 is CSVRPGQGSYEQYF.

This clone has a count of ten or more. The read comes to an end 3 residues before the CDR3 does, leaving the germline J gene to fill in the end. The chain links TRBV18 to TRBJ2-1; 10 bases map to TRBD2. The CDR3 has 16 residues. CDR1 is KGHSH and CDR2 is LQKENI in the germline V gene. Germline trimming cut 3 bases from V and 6 bases from J; bases unmatched to any gene: 8. The sequenced CDR3 bases are TGTGCCAGCTCACCGAAGAATAGCGGGGGGCGCAATGAG. Protein sequence: CASSPKNSGGRNE. The complete CDR3 protein is CASSPKNSGGRNEQFF.

A word on this clone: The CDR3 goes on 3 residues after the read ends, and that part is filled in from the germline J gene. The chain uses TRBV5-1 and TRBJ2-3, with 11 bases identical to TRBD1. This CDR3 is 15 amino acids long. The V segment lost 3 bases and the J segment 4 bases; nucleotides outside the gene matches: 4. CDR1 and CDR2 (germline): SGHRS, YFSETQ. Partial CDR3 DNA: TGCGCCAGCAGCTCCCGGACAGGGGGCGCAGATACG. It encodes CASSSRTGGADT. The full CDR3 protein reads CASSSRTGGADTQYF.